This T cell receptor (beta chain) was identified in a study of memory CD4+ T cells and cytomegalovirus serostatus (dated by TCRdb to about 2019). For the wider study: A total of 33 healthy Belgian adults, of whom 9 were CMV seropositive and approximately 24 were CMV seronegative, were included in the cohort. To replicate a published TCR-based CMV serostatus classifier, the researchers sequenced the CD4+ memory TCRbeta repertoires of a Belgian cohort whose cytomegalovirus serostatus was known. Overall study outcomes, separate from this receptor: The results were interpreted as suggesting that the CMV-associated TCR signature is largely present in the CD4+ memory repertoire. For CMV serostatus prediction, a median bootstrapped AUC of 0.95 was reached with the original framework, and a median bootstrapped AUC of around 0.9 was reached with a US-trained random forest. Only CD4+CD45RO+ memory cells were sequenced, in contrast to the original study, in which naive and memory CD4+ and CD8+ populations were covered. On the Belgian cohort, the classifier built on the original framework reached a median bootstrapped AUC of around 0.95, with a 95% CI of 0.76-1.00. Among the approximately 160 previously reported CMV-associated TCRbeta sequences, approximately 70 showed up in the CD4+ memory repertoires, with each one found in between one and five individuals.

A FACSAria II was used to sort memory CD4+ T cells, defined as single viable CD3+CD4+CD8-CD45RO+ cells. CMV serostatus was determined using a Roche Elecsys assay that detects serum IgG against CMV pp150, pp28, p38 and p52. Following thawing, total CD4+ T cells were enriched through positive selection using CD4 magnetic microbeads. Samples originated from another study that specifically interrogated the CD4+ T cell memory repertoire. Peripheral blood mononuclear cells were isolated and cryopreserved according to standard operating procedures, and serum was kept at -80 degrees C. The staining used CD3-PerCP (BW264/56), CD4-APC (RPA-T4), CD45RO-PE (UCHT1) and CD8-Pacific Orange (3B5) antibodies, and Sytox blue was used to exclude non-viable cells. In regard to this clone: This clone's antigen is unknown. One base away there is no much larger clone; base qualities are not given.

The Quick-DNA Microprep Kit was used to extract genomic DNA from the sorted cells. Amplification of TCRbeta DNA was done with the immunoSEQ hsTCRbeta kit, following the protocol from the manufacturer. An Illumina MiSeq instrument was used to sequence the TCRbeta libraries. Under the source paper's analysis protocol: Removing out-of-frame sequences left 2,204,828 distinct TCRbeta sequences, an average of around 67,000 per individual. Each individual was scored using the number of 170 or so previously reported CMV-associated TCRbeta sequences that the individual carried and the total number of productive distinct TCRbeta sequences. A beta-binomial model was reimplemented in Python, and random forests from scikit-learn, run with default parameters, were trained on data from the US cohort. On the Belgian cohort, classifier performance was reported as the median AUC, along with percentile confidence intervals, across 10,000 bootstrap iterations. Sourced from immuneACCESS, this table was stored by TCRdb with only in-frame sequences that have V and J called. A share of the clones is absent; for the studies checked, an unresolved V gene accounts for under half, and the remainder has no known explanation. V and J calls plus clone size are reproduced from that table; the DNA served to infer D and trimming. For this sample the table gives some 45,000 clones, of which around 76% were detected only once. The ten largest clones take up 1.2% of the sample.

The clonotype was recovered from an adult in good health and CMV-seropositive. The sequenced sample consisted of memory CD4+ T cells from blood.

The sequenced DNA: TGCGCCAGCAGCTTTGGTGCAGGGGAATACAATGAGCAGTTCTTC. This translates into CASSFGAGEYNEQFF. The rearrangement combines TRBV5-1 with TRBJ2-1; the D gene is perhaps TRBD1, on 6 matching bases. The V and J ends are trimmed by 2 bases and 4 bases, leaving 13 bases between them. CDR1 SGHRS and CDR2 YFSETQ were looked up in the germline V gene. Counted from cysteine to phenylalanine, this CDR3 has 15 amino acids. Only the CDR3 DNA is retained, 45 bases long and in frame from the first base. When the CDR3 is completed using the reference TRBV5-1 and TRBJ2-1 genes on either side, the full variable domain is KAGVTQTPRYLIKTRGQQVTLSCSPISGHRSVSWYQQTPGQGLQFLFEYFSETQRNKGNFPGRFSGRQFSNSRSEMNVSTLELGDSALYLCASSFGAGEYNEQFFGPGTRLTVL.